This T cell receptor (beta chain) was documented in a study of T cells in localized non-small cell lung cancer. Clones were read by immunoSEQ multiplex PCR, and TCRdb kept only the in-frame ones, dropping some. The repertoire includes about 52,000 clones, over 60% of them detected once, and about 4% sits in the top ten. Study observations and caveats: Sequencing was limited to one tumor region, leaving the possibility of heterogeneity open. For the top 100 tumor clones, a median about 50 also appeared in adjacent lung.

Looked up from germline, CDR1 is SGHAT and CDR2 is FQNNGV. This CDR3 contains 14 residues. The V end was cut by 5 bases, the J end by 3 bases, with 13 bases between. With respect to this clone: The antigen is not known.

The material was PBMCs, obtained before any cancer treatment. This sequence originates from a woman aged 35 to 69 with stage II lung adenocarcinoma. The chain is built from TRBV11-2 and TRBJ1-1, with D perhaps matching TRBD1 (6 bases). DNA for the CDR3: TGTGCCAGCAGCCCCGAGGGGGGTCACACTGAAGCTTTCTTT. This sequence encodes CASSPEGGHTEAFF.